The clone carrying this T cell receptor beta chain was seen a handful of times. The data were taken from a study of T cell repertoires in cytomegalovirus infection. MiXCR, run by TCRdb on the reads, gives a single entry per CDR3 protein. The sample lists roughly 300,000 distinct CDR3 sequences; approximately 9.5% were seen once. Germline V gene data show CDR1 as LNHDA and CDR2 as SQIVND (reference sequence). The trim removed 4 bases at V and 5 bases at J, leaving 13 bases unmatched. The CDR3 covers 18 residues. This TCR derives from a human donor in good health (CMV status not recorded). Some clones in this sample may be carry-over from other donors' samples. The chain couples TRBV19 to TRBJ2-2; 10 bases line up with TRBD2. The sequencing input was PBMCs. Here the CDR3 DNA reads TGTGCCAGTAGTAGCCTCAGGACTAGCGGACGAAGGACCGGGGAGCTGTTTTTT. Its protein is CASSSLRTSGRRTGELFF.